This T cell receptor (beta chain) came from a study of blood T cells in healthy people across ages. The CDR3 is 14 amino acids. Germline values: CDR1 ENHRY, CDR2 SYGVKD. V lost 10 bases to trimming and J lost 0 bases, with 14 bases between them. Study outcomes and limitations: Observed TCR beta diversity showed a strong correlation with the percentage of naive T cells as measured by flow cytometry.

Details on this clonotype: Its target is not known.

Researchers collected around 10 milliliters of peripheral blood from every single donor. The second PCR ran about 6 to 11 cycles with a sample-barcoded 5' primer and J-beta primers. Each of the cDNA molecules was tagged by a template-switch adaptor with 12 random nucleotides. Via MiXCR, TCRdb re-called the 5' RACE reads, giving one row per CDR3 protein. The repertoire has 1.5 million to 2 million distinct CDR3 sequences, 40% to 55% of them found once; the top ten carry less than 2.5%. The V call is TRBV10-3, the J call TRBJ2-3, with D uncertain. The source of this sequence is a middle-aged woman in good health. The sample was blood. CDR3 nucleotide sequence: TGTGCCACCAAAGACGGCCCGAGCACAGATACGCAGTATTTT. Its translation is CATKDGPSTDTQYF.